A selection of T cell receptor beta chains follows, all from one sample in a study of blood T cell repertoires in COVID-19. Profiling relied on immunoSEQ multiplex PCR, and the TCRdb table lists in-frame clones only, not all of them. Among 40,000 to 55,000 clones, roughly 84% were seen once, and the ten largest hold under 35%. The sample comprised peripheral blood. The receptor set was obtained from an elderly woman with acute or convalescent COVID-19. The CDR3 runs from the conserved cysteine through the conserved F or W. D genes are given only for firm matches. Rows give clone size only sometimes, using once, few, many, or a class for an expanded clone.

CDR3 DNA | CDR3 protein | V gene | D gene | clone size | J gene
TGTGCCAGCAGAGGACAGCTCAATCAGCCCCAGCATTTT | CASRGQLNQPQHF | TRBV2 | NA | NA | TRBJ1-5
TGTGCCAGCACCAGGGACAGGACTAGCGCGAGAGAGCAGTTCTTC | CASTRDRTSAREQFF | TRBV27 | NA | NA | TRBJ2-1
TGTGCCAGCAGTGTAGGGAGCGGGAGGGGTTCCTACAATGAGCAGTTCTTC | CASSVGSGRGSYNEQFF | TRBV27 | TRBD2 | NA | TRBJ2-1
TGTGCCAGTAGTATACGGGGGACAGTAGCAAATGAGCAGTTCTTC | CASSIRGTVANEQFF | TRBV19 | NA | NA | TRBJ2-1
TGTGCCAGTAGTCGGGGGAATGTTCAGCCCCAGCATTTT | CASSRGNVQPQHF | TRBV19 | NA | NA | TRBJ1-5
TGCGCCAGCAGCTTGGCCCCAGACACCGGGGAGCTGTTTTTT | CASSLAPDTGELFF | TRBV5-1 | NA | NA | TRBJ2-2
TGTGCCATCGGGGACAACTCTGGAAACACCATATATTTT | CAIGDNSGNTIYF | TRBV13 | NA | NA | TRBJ1-3
TGTGCCAGCAGCCCGAATCCGGGGGGGCTGTTCTTC | CASSPNPGGLFF | TRBV7-9 | TRBD2 | NA | TRBJ2-1
TGTGCCAGCAGCCAAGGAGGGACTAGAGTCGGTGAGCAGTTCTTC | CASSQGGTRVGEQFF | TRBV3-1/TRBV3-2 | TRBD2 | NA | TRBJ2-1
TGTGCCATCAGTGGCCTAGGGGACGAGCAGTACTTC | CAISGLGDEQYF | TRBV10-3 | NA | few | TRBJ2-7
TGTGCCACCACTGAGGACACAGACACAGATACGCAGTATTTT | CATTEDTDTDTQYF | TRBV24-1 | NA | once | TRBJ2-3
TGTGCCAGCAGCTCCCCTCCGGGACTAGCGGGAGAGGCTGAGCAGTTCTTC | CASSSPPGLAGEAEQFF | TRBV5-6 | TRBD2 | NA | TRBJ2-1
TGTGCCAGCAGTGACTATGACACTGAAGCTTTCTTT | CASSDYDTEAFF | TRBV2 | NA | NA | TRBJ1-1
TGTGCCAGAAGCCGGCGAGGCATGATCGACGGGGGCAATCAGCCCCAGCATTTT | CARSRRGMIDGGNQPQHF | TRBV5-3 | NA | once | TRBJ1-5
TGTGCCAGCAGTCTTACTATTAGCGGGAGGAGGAGTTTTGCGTTAGATACGCAGTATTTT | CASSLTISGRRSFALDTQYF | TRBV27 | TRBD2 | NA | TRBJ2-3
TGTGCCAGCAGCTTGGGGACTAGCCTCGCCCGGGAGACCCAGTACTTC | CASSLGTSLARETQYF | TRBV5-6 | TRBD2 | NA | TRBJ2-5
TGTGCCAGCAGCTTAAGAGCGGCAGCGGGAGCGGAGACCCAGTACTTC | CASSLRAAAGAETQYF | TRBV7-2 | TRBD2 | NA | TRBJ2-5
TGTGCCAGTAAGGCCGGGCAGGACTATAGCAATCAGCCCCAGCATTTT | CASKAGQDYSNQPQHF | TRBV19 | NA | NA | TRBJ1-5
TGTGCCAGCAGCCTAGCGACTAGCGGGATTTGGAATGAGCAGTTCTTC | CASSLATSGIWNEQFF | TRBV11-2 | TRBD2 | NA | TRBJ2-1
TGTGCCAGCAGCGGACAGACTAGCGTGGTCAATGAGCAGTTCTTC | CASSGQTSVVNEQFF | TRBV9 | TRBD2 | NA | TRBJ2-1
TGTGCCAGCAGTATGCTAGCGGGTAGCGAGCAGTACTTC | CASSMLAGSEQYF | TRBV25-1 | TRBD2 | NA | TRBJ2-7
TGTGCCAGCAGCTTAGCCACACAGGGATATGGCTACACCTTC | CASSLATQGYGYTF | TRBV7-9 | NA | NA | TRBJ1-2
TGTGCCAGCAGCTTAGCGGTTCGCGGGAGAGGATACAATGAGCAGTTCTTC | CASSLAVRGRGYNEQFF | TRBV7-2 | TRBD2 | NA | TRBJ2-1
TGCGCCAGCAGCTTGGGGGGGATGGCGGAGGGGCACGAGCAGTACTTC | CASSLGGMAEGHEQYF | TRBV5-1 | NA | NA | TRBJ2-7
TGTGCCATCAGCCCTAGCGGAACTGCCAATGAGCAGTTCTTC | CAISPSGTANEQFF | TRBV10-3 | TRBD2 | NA | TRBJ2-1
TGTGCCAGCCGGTGGGGACAGGGGGCCTACGAGCAGTACTTC | CASRWGQGAYEQYF | TRBV27 | TRBD1 | NA | TRBJ2-7
TGTGCCAGCAGTTTCGGTAGAACTAGTGAGGAGTTCTTC | CASSFGRTSEEFF | TRBV27 | NA | NA | TRBJ2-1
TGTGCCAGCAGTGAAAGCCCTACTAGCCTCTACGAGCAGTACTTC | CASSESPTSLYEQYF | TRBV6-1 | NA | NA | TRBJ2-7
TGTGCCAGCAGCTTAGATTTGAGGACTCATAAGCAGTTCTTC | CASSLDLRTHKQFF | TRBV11-2 | NA | NA | TRBJ2-1
TGTGCCAGTACGCAGGGTGAGTCCCGCTCTGGGGCCAACGTCCTGACTTTC | CASTQGESRSGANVLTF | TRBV19 | NA | NA | TRBJ2-6
TGTGCCAGCAGTTTAGCGGGAGGGCCGCGGAATGAGCAGTTCTTC | CASSLAGGPRNEQFF | TRBV27 | TRBD2 | NA | TRBJ2-1
TGTGCCAGCAGGTCAGGGCTGAATCAGCCCCAGCATTTT | CASRSGLNQPQHF | TRBV28 | NA | NA | TRBJ1-5
TGTGCCATCTCGACAGTTTTCGGATTTGACACCGGGGAGCTGTTTTTT | CAISTVFGFDTGELFF | TRBV28 | NA | NA | TRBJ2-2
TGTGCCAGCAGTTATTTCACTAGGGAGGGCACCGGGGAGCTGTTTTTT | CASSYFTREGTGELFF | TRBV6-5 | TRBD2 | NA | TRBJ2-2
TGTGCCAGCAGCGACAGGGGTAGCACCGGGGAGCTGTTTTTT | CASSDRGSTGELFF | TRBV5-5 | TRBD1 | NA | TRBJ2-2
TGTGCCAGCAGACCCGGGACTAGCGATTACAATGAGCAGTTCTTC | CASRPGTSDYNEQFF | TRBV7-2 | TRBD2 | NA | TRBJ2-1
TGCGCCAGCAGTGAAGGGACAGGGGCTATCTACGAGCAGTACTTC | CASSEGTGAIYEQYF | TRBV10-1 | TRBD1 | NA | TRBJ2-7
TGTGCCAGCAGCAGCCGGGACAGGGGTTACGAGCAGTACTTC | CASSSRDRGYEQYF | TRBV7-9 | TRBD1 | NA | TRBJ2-7
TGCGCCAGCAGCTTAGATCCAGCCGGGGAGCTGTTTTTT | CASSLDPAGELFF | TRBV5-1 | NA | NA | TRBJ2-2
TGTGCCAGCTCACCAATCCCGGGTCTCTGGGAGACCCAGTACTTC | CASSPIPGLWETQYF | TRBV18 | NA | NA | TRBJ2-5
TGTGCCAGCAGTGACTCTTTAGCATACACTGAAGCTTTCTTT | CASSDSLAYTEAFF | TRBV6-4 | NA | NA | TRBJ1-1
TGTGCCAGCAGTTCCCCCCGACTAGCGGGTCAGGATGATACGCAGTATTTT | CASSSPRLAGQDDTQYF | TRBV28 | TRBD2 | NA | TRBJ2-3
TGTGCCAGCAGCTTGAGTAGTCAGGGGAACACTGAAGCTTTCTTT | CASSLSSQGNTEAFF | TRBV7-2 | NA | NA | TRBJ1-1
TGTGCCATCTCCAAAGGACAGGGGGTACGGAATGAGCAGTTCTTC | CAISKGQGVRNEQFF | TRBV19 | TRBD1 | NA | TRBJ2-1
TGTGCCTGGACCCGGGGGGGCGGTGAGAACTATGGCTACACCTTC | CAWTRGGGENYGYTF | TRBV30 | NA | NA | TRBJ1-2
TGTGCCAGCAGCCTCGGACAGGGGAATACCGGGGAGCTGTTTTTT | CASSLGQGNTGELFF | TRBV11-3 | TRBD1 | NA | TRBJ2-2
TGTGCCTGGACCCTGGGACAGTATGGCTACACCTTC | CAWTLGQYGYTF | TRBV30 | TRBD1 | NA | TRBJ1-2
TGTGCCAGCAGCTATGGACAGGGTTCCACTGAAGCTTTCTTT | CASSYGQGSTEAFF | TRBV5-4 | TRBD1 | NA | TRBJ1-1
TGTGCCAGCAGGCGAGAGGGTGGGGAAACGGGAGCTTTCTTT | CASRREGGETGAFF | TRBV5-4 | NA | once | TRBJ1-1
TGTGCCAGCACTCCGACTAGCGGGATGGGTAATGAGCAGTTCTTC | CASTPTSGMGNEQFF | TRBV27 | TRBD2 | NA | TRBJ2-1